Given below is one T cell receptor beta chain in context. With no count recorded, this clonotype is classed as medium-sized (0.01 to 0.1%) from frequency. The antigen it binds to is not known. This specimen comes from a study of T cell clusters in autoimmune cytopenias (dated by TCRdb to about 2019). With regard to the full study: Per sample, TRB sequencing gave a median depth of roughly 52,000 reads and a median of around 2,200 distinct TRB clonotypes. Alongside healthy, CLL and autoimmune hepatitis controls, autoimmune cytopenia patients had their peripheral blood TRB and IGH repertoires sequenced at active disease and again during treatment follow-up. The study was designed to test whether a disease-specific immune repertoire signature usable as a blood-based biomarker is carried by autoimmune cytopenia patients. Beyond this particular receptor, the publication reports: Almost three-fold more exclusive TRB clusters were observed in healthy donors than in active autoimmune hepatitis patients, consistent with an autoimmunity-wide signature. In the comparison of secondary cytopenia with CLL, no cluster-lack signature showed up, apparently because the dominant lymphoma-associated repertoire masked the signature. The T cell clusters were defined in silico only, and their functional role remained to be validated experimentally. A lack of physiological T cell clusters in primary autoimmune cytopenia patients was suggested by GLIPH, as 51 clusters were found to be exclusive to healthy donors versus around 17 exclusive to patients. The TRB repertoire shifts, including less even repertoires in secondary cytopenia and CLL, mostly reflected lymphoma bias and not autoimmunity.

TRB rearrangements were amplified by multiplex PCR using a touch-down protocol with TRB-A and TRB-B primer pools mixed in one tube. Illumina adapters and sample indices were added to the amplicons through two consecutive PCR reactions using Phusion HS II polymerase. The amplicons were gel-purified using the NucleoSpin Gel and PCR Clean-up kit, after which quantification was performed by Qubit and quality was checked on an Agilent 2100 Bioanalyzer. Sequencing of the libraries was performed on an Illumina MiSeq with 600-cycle, single-indexed, paired-end runs. The original pipeline was this. TRB reads were aligned and assembled with MiXCR version 2.1.12 using the default MiXCR reference library. A clone was defined by each unique CDR3 nucleotide sequence, and analysis was restricted to productive sequences with at least two reads. To assess repertoire diversity, an R script computed alpha-parameterized diversity profiles (alpha 0 to 5), which included the Shannon (alpha 1) and Simpson (alpha 2) indices. Combinatorial TRB VJ usage was calculated with the tcR package and was compared between cohorts by principal component analysis performed with ade4. GLIPH clustering of TCRbeta CDR3s was carried out on cohort pairs matched by age and read depth, and cluster frequencies were compared by Wilcoxon test. TCRdb reprocessed the public reads and reports one entry per CDR3 protein sequence, without DNA. These V and J calls originate from TCRdb's pipeline instead of the authors' own analysis. In this sample's table one finds about 8,100 distinct CDR3 sequences. In total, the top ten clones hold roughly 6% of the sample.

From the cysteine through the phenylalanine, the CDR3 covers 12 amino acids. No DNA has been recorded. Sequences GTSNPN (CDR1) and SVGIG (CDR2) are obtained from the germline V gene (reference sequence). TRB amplification used about 230 ng of peripheral blood genomic DNA, some 40,000 genome equivalents, per sample. Input material: peripheral blood. This clonotype was sampled from a human donor with an autoimmune cytopenia or autoimmune hepatitis (not recorded which). The sequence joins TRBV30 to TRBJ1-5; the D gene TCRdb calls, TRBD1, cannot be checked with no DNA. This receptor has the CDR3 CAWARGEQPQHF.